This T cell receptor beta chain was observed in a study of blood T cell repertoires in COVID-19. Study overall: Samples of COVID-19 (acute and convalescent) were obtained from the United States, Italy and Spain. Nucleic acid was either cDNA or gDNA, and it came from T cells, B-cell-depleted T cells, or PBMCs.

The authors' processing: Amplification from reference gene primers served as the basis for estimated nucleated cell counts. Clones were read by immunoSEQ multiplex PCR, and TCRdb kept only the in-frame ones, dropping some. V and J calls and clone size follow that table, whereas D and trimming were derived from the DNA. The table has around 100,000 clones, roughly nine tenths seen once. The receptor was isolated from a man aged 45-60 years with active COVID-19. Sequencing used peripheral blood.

The CDR3 reads CSASLPGRDSGNTIYF. CDR3 coding DNA: TGCAGTGCTAGTCTGCCGGGGAGGGACTCTGGAAACACCATATATTTT. V is TRBV20-1 and J is TRBJ1-3; D is unclear. Germline V CDR1 and CDR2: DFQATT, SNEGSKA (reference sequence). V lost 3 bases, J lost 0 bases, and 15 bases lay in between. This CDR3 has 16 amino acids.